The table lists the clone carrying this TCR beta chain with many counts. Each CDR3 protein is one row after TCRdb ran MiXCR on the 5' RACE reads. Here the sample spans about 130,000 distinct CDR3 sequences, about 7.3% being singletons. V was trimmed by 4 bases and J by 0 bases, leaving 9 bases between them. The CDR3 runs to 14 residues. Germline-derived CDR1 and CDR2 are LNHDA and SQIVND (reference sequence). This record belongs to a study of CD8 T cells in ankylosing spondylitis. The origin of this receptor is a female donor with ankylosing spondylitis or in good health (not recorded which). Sample: blood, either unsorted or a sorted T cell fraction (not recorded which). The chain has TRBV19 and TRBJ1-2; D is ambiguous. The CDR3 nucleotides are TGTGCCAGTAGTAACAAGATATCTAACTATGGCTACACCTTC. Its protein product is CASSNKISNYGYTF. The variable domain in full, completed from reference TRBV19 and TRBJ1-2, reads DGGITQSPKYLFRKEGQNVTLSCEQNLNHDAMYWYRQDPGQGLRLIYYSQIVNDFQKGDIAEGYSVSREKKESFPLTVTSAQKNPTAFYLCASSNKISNYGYTFGSGTRLTVV.